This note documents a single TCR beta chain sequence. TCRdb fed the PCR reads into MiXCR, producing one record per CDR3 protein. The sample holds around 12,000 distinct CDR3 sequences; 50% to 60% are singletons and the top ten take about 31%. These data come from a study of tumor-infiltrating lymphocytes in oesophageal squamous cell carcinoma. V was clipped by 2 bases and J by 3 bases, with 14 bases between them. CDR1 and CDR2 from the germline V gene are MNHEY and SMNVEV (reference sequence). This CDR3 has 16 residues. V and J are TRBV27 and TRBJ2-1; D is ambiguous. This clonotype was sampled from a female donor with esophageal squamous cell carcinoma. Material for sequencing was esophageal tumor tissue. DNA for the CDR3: TGTGCCAGCAGTTTACGGGCCTCGCGCTTCTACAATGAGCAGTTCTTC. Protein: CASSLRASRFYNEQFF.